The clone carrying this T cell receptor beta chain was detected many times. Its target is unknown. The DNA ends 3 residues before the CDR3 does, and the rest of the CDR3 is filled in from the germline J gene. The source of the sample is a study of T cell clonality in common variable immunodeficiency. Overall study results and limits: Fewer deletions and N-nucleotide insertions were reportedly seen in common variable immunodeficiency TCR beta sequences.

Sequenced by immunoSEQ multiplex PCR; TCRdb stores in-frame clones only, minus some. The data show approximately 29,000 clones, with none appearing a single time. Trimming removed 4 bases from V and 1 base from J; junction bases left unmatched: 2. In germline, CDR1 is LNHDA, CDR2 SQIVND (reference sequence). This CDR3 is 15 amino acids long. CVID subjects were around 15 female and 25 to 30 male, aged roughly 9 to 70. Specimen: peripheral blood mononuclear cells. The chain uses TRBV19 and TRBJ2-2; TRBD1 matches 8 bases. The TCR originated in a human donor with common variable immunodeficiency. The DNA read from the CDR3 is TGTGCCAGTAGTAGAGGGACAGGGAACACCGGGGAG. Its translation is CASSRGTGNTGE. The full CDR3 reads CASSRGTGNTGELFF.